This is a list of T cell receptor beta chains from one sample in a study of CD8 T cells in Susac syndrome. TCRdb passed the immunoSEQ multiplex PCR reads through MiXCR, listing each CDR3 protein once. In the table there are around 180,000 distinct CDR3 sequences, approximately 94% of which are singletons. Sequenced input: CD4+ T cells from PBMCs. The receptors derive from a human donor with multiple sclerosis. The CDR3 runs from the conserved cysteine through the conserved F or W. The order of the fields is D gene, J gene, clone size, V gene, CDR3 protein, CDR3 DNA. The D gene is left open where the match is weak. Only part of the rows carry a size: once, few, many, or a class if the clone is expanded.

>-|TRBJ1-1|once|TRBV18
CASSPSRDTEAFF
TGTGCCAGCTCACCCTCGCGGGACACTGAAGCTTTCTTT
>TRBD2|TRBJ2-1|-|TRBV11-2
CASSLVAGPPYNEQFF
TGTGCCAGCAGCTTAGTAGCGGGGCCCCCCTACAATGAGCAGTTCTTC
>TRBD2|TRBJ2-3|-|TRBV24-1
CATSDGGTDTQYF
TGTGCCACCAGTGACGGGGGGACAGATACGCAGTATTTT
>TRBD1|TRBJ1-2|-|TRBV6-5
CASSGTDYGYTF
TGTGCCAGCAGTGGGACAGATTATGGCTACACCTTC
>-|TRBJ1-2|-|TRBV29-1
CSVVGYSGTGGYTF
TGCAGCGTTGTTGGCTACTCAGGGACGGGAGGCTACACCTTC
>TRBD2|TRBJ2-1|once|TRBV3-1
CASSQALAGGYNEQFF
TGTGCCAGCAGCCAAGCACTAGCGGGGGGGTACAATGAGCAGTTCTTC
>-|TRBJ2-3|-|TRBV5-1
CASSLNTGATDTQYF
TGCGCCAGCAGCTTGAATACGGGGGCAACAGATACGCAGTATTTT
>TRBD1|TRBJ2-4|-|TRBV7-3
CASSLAPGQGKNIQYF
TGTGCCAGCAGCTTAGCCCCGGGACAGGGGAAAAACATTCAGTACTTC
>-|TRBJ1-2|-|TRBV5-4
CASSEGMVGNGYTF
TGTGCCAGCAGCGAAGGAATGGTGGGAAATGGCTACACCTTC
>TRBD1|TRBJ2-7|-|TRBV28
CASSTPGQGENEQYF
TGTGCCAGCAGCACGCCGGGACAGGGGGAAAACGAGCAGTACTTC
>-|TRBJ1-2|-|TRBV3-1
CASSQGTADHYGYTF
TGTGCCAGCAGCCAAGGGACGGCAGACCACTATGGCTACACCTTC
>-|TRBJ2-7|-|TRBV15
CATSRDRERARYEQYF
TGTGCCACCAGCAGAGATCGAGAGAGAGCTAGGTACGAGCAGTACTTC
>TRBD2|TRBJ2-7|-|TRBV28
CASSLPSGGANEQYF
TGTGCCAGCAGTTTGCCGAGCGGGGGGGCCAACGAGCAGTACTTC
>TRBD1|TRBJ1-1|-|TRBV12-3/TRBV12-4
CASSLAGGTLMNTEAFF
TGTGCCAGCAGTTTAGCAGGGGGCACACTCATGAACACTGAAGCTTTCTTT
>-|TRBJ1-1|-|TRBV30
CAWSTDSRNTEAFF
TGTGCCTGGAGTACTGACAGTAGGAACACTGAAGCTTTCTTT
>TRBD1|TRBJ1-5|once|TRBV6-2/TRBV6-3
CASRAGTVFVKWNQPQHF
TGTGCCAGCAGAGCCGGGACAGTCTTCGTCAAATGGAATCAGCCCCAGCATTTT
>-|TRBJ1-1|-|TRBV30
CAWSVREASEAFF
TGTGCCTGGAGTGTGCGGGAGGCGAGTGAAGCTTTCTTT
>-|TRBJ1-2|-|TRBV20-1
CSARRSDIYGYTF
TGCAGTGCTAGGCGTAGTGACATATATGGCTACACCTTC
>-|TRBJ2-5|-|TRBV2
CASREFPGETQYF
TGTGCCAGCAGGGAATTTCCGGGAGAGACCCAGTACTTC
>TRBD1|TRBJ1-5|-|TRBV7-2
CASSGVPGQGPGQPQHF
TGTGCCAGCAGCGGAGTCCCGGGACAGGGTCCGGGACAGCCCCAGCATTTT
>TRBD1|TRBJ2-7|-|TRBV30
CASSDRGHEQYF
TGTGCCTCCTCGGACAGGGGCCACGAGCAGTACTTC
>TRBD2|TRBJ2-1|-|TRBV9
CASSVSGGTYNEQFF
TGTGCCAGCAGCGTTAGCGGGGGTACCTACAATGAGCAGTTCTTC
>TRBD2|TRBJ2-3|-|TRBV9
CASSVGASGGTDTQYF
TGTGCCAGCAGCGTAGGGGCTAGCGGGGGAACAGATACGCAGTATTTT
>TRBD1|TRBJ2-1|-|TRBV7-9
CASSPRGQGYNEQFF
TGTGCCAGCAGCCCCCGTGGACAGGGGTACAATGAGCAGTTCTTC
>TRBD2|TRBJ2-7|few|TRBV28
CASSLERGLNEQYF
TGTGCCAGCAGTTTAGAGCGGGGTCTGAACGAGCAGTACTTC
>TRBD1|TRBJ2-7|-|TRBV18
CASSAGTGSMDEQYF
TGTGCCAGCTCAGCCGGGACAGGGAGTATGGACGAGCAGTACTTC
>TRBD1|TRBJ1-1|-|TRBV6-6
CASSPGTGRTQAFF
TGTGCCAGCAGTCCCGGGACAGGGCGGACACAAGCTTTCTTT
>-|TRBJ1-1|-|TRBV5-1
CASGVMNTEAFF
TGCGCCAGCGGAGTAATGAACACTGAAGCTTTCTTT
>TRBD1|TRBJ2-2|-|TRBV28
CASRDRANTGELFF
TGTGCCAGCAGGGACAGGGCGAACACCGGGGAGCTGTTTTTT
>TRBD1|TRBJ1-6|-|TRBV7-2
CASSSGQGFDSPLHF
TGTGCCAGCAGCTCGGGACAGGGATTTGATTCACCCCTCCACTTT
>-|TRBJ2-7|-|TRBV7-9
CASSLVSGVVYEQYF
TGTGCCAGCAGCTTAGTTTCAGGGGTGGTCTACGAGCAGTACTTC
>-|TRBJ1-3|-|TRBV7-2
CASSTGLSGNTIYF
TGTGCCAGCAGCACCGGTCTTTCTGGAAACACCATATATTTT
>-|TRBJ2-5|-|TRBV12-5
CASSGAQETQYF
TGTGCTAGTTCTGGGGCTCAAGAGACCCAGTACTTC
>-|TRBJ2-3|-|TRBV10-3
CAISESTGTDTQYF
TGTGCCATCAGTGAGTCGACAGGCACAGATACGCAGTATTTT
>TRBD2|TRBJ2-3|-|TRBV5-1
CASSLGLASADTQYF
TGCGCCAGCAGCCTGGGACTAGCGAGCGCAGATACGCAGTATTTT
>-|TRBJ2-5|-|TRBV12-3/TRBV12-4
CASSLTGETQYF
TGTGCCAGCAGTTTGACGGGGGAGACCCAGTACTTC
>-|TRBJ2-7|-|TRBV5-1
CASSLGGLSARDYEQYF
TGCGCCAGCAGCTTGGGTGGACTTTCCGCAAGGGACTACGAGCAGTACTTC
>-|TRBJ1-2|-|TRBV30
CAWSVSRTDPVYGYTF
TGTGCCTGGAGTGTATCCCGAACTGACCCCGTCTATGGCTACACCTTC
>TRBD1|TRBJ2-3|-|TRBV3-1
CASSQDRGRTDTQYF
TGTGCCAGCAGCCAAGATAGGGGGCGCACAGATACGCAGTATTTT
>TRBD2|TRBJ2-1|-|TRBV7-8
CASSRTQAGASNEQFF
TGTGCCAGCAGCCGCACACAAGCGGGGGCCTCCAATGAGCAGTTCTTC
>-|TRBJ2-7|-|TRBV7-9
CASSVSGPYEQYF
TGTGCCAGCAGCGTATCGGGCCCATACGAGCAGTACTTC
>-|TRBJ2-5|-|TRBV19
CASSIMAGRQETQYF
TGTGCCAGTAGTATAATGGCGGGGAGACAAGAGACCCAGTACTTC